The 20 T cell receptor beta chains in this list originate from one sample, sequenced in a study of Tregs in tolerant kidney transplant recipients. Method: immunoSEQ multiplex PCR; TCRdb's copy keeps in-frame clones and lacks some. The sample gives over 60,000 clones, roughly 84% of which show up once; about 4.6% is in the top ten. Material for sequencing was CD4+ T cells from blood. All receptors come from a human donor in good health.

This chain links TRBV4-3 with TRBJ2-2; weak D call: TRBD2 (6 bases). The CDR3 runs to 18 residues. Germline V gene lookup returns CDR1 LGHNA and CDR2 YSLEER. Trimming cost V 3 bases and J 4 bases, with 21 bases left between them. CDR3 sequence (DNA): TGCGCCAGCAGCCAGGCCACCCGGAGACTAGGCGTCACCGGGGAGCTGTTTTTT. This encodes CASSQATRRLGVTGELFF.

This chain links TRBV6-6 with TRBJ2-7, with TRBD2 matching over 10 bases. J lost 2 bases, V lost 6 bases, and 10 bases had no gene match. In germline, CDR1 is MNHNY, CDR2 SVGAGI (reference sequence). The CDR3 consists of 16 residues. The CDR3 loop reads CASRAASGRGTYEQYF. The DNA for the CDR3 is TGTGCCAGCAGAGCGGCTAGCGGGAGAGGAACCTACGAGCAGTACTTC.

The rearrangement links TRBV5-1 to TRBJ2-5; the match to TRBD2 covers 7 bases. Trimming cost V 7 bases and J 5 bases; bases outside gene matches: 11. Germline loops: CDR1 SGHRS, CDR2 YFSETQ. This CDR3 has 14 amino acids. This CDR3 reads CASQIPTSSETQYF. The CDR3 DNA is TGCGCCAGCCAAATCCCGACTAGCAGCGAGACCCAGTACTTC.

This clone was observed a handful of times. J is TRBJ2-7 and V is TRBV4-2, with a tentative D call TRBD1 (6 bases). The CDR3 totals 14 residues. Germline CDR1 LGHNA, CDR2 YNFKEQ. V lost 5 bases and J 2 bases, leaving 13 bases between the germline ends. Here the CDR3 reads CASSVQGRAYEQYF. The DNA for the CDR3 is TGTGCCAGCAGCGTACAGGGAAGGGCCTACGAGCAGTACTTC.

The rearrangement joins TRBV7-2 to TRBJ1-3; 8 bases are shared with TRBD1. Germline values: CDR1 SGHTA, CDR2 FQGNSA. With V trimmed by 5 bases and J by 3 bases, 3 bases remained unmatched. The CDR3 is made up of 14 amino acids. The CDR3 spells CASSPDRVGNTIYF. The DNA for the CDR3 is TGTGCCAGCAGCCCGGACAGGGTTGGAAACACCATATATTTT.

The rearrangement uses TRBV20-1 and TRBJ2-7; possible D gene TRBD2, 6 bases. The CDR3 consists of 11 residues. Germline CDR1 and CDR2: DFQATT and SNEGSKA (reference sequence). V dropped 6 bases and J dropped 6 bases, with 12 bases sitting between them. CDR3 nucleotides: TGCAGTGCCGTGGGACTGTCCGAGCAGTACTTC. It yields the protein CSAVGLSEQYF.

V and J are TRBV2 and TRBJ2-7; D might be TRBD1 (6 bases). Germline V lookup: CDR1 SNHLY, CDR2 FYNNEI. The V end lost 4 bases, the J end lost 1 base, and 17 bases lay between the germline ends. The CDR3 runs 16 residues. The CDR3 loop is CASSGWGRGLSYEQYF. For the CDR3, the DNA is TGTGCCAGCAGTGGGTGGGGCAGGGGATTGTCCTACGAGCAGTACTTC.

The rearrangement links TRBV30 to TRBJ2-3; no clear D gene. The V end was cut by 6 bases, the J end by 2 bases, with 12 bases between. This CDR3 is built from 13 residues. The germline CDR1 and CDR2 sequences are GTSNPN and SVGIG (reference sequence). DNA for the CDR3: TGTGCCTGCCCAGTAAGGGACACAGATACGCAGTATTTT. Its protein is CACPVRDTDTQYF.

This clone was seen at least ten times. V is TRBV19 and J is TRBJ2-7; D may match TRBD1 or TRBD2 (5 bases each). CDR1 and CDR2 (germline): LNHDA, SQIVND (reference sequence). This CDR3 has 12 residues. V shed 6 bases and J shed 5 bases, with 11 bases lying between them. CDR3 loop: CASSPGADEQYF. The CDR3 DNA reads TGTGCCAGTAGCCCCGGGGCGGACGAGCAGTACTTC.

The gene calls are TRBV7-2 and TRBJ2-7; 7 bases align to TRBD1. Germline-derived CDR1 and CDR2 are SGHTA and FQGNSA. The CDR3 is 15 amino acids. The trim removed 5 bases at V and 2 bases at J, leaving 9 bases unmatched. The CDR3 region has the DNA TGTGCCAGCAGCCCACCCCCCGGGACAGCCTACGAGCAGTACTTC. Its protein product is CASSPPPGTAYEQYF. The whole variable domain, remainder taken from reference TRBV7-2 and TRBJ2-7, is GAGVSQSPSNKVTEKGKDVELRCDPISGHTALYWYRQSLGQGLEFLIYFQGNSAPDKSGLPSDRFSAERTGGSVSTLTIQRTQQEDSAVYLCASSPPPGTAYEQYFGPGTRLTVT.

A few counts support this clone. The chain uses TRBV18 and TRBJ2-5; 8 bases agree with TRBD1. Unmatched junction bases numbered 14, after V lost 4 bases and J lost 4 bases. The CDR3 has 17 amino acids. Germline CDR1 KGHSH, CDR2 LQKENI. This chain's CDR3 is CASSQGRQGSGGETQYF. CDR3 nucleotide sequence: TGTGCCAGCTCACAAGGGCGACAGGGGAGTGGTGGAGAGACCCAGTACTTC.

V and J are TRBV6-5 and TRBJ1-2; 7 bases align to TRBD1. The CDR3 consists of 15 residues. Losses at the gene ends were 5 bases for V and 4 bases for J; bases not matched to a gene: 10. Germline V gene sequence: CDR1 MNHEY, CDR2 SVGAGI. The CDR3 region is CASSPGTAGGYGYTF. The DNA for the CDR3 is TGTGCCAGCAGTCCCGGGACAGCGGGGGGCTATGGCTACACCTTC.

The rearrangement joins TRBV23-1 to TRBJ2-7, with D perhaps TRBD2 (6 bases). TRBV23-1 carries the ORF label, with uncertain function. Trimming removed 6 bases at V and 3 bases at J, with 18 bases between. The CDR3 is 15 residues long. The CDR3 spells CASSQPPGSGYEQYF. The CDR3 DNA reads as TGCGCCAGCAGCCAACCCCCCGGGAGTGGCTACGAGCAGTACTTC.

The chain joins TRBV6-1 to TRBJ1-1; the D gene is possibly TRBD1 (5 bases). V lost 6 bases to trimming and J lost 9 bases, with 23 bases between them. This CDR3 region has 15 residues. Looked up from germline, CDR1 is MNHNS and CDR2 is SASEGT. This chain's CDR3 is CASSPIGVGVGKAFF. CDR3 in DNA: TGTGCCAGCAGCCCTATCGGGGTGGGGGTCGGAAAAGCTTTCTTT.

J is TRBJ2-3 and V is TRBV10-3; 10 bases line up with TRBD2. The CDR3 is 15 amino acids. The J segment lost 4 bases and the V segment lost 6 bases, leaving 7 bases of the junction unmatched. In germline, CDR1 is ENHRY, CDR2 SYGVKD. The CDR3 reads CAIRSAGGRADTQYF. CDR3 bases: TGTGCCATCAGGTCAGCGGGGGGGCGCGCAGATACGCAGTATTTT.

This clone is large in the sample. V usage is TRBV5-5 and J usage is TRBJ2-7; tentative D call: TRBD2 (6 bases). Looked up from germline, CDR1 is SGHKS and CDR2 is YYEKEE (reference sequence). This CDR3 is built from 14 residues. V lost 4 bases to trimming and J lost 3 bases, with 14 bases between them. The CDR3 DNA reads as TGTGCCAGCAGCAGGAGGGGCACCGACTACGAGCAGTACTTC. It codes for CASSRRGTDYEQYF.

The chain is built from TRBV18 and TRBJ2-7; D assignment may be TRBD1 or TRBD2 (5 bases each). The CDR3 is 15 amino acids. The germline CDR1 and CDR2 sequences are KGHSH and LQKENI. Trimming removed 2 bases from V and 8 bases from J, with 19 bases in between. Written as DNA, the CDR3 is TGTGCCAGCTCACCAAGTCCGGGACGAGGTCGCCAGCAGTACTTC. It codes for CASSPSPGRGRQQYF.

This chain connects TRBV14 to TRBJ2-7, with D tentatively TRBD2 (6 bases). This CDR3 contains 17 residues. Between the trimmed V and J ends, which lost 0 bases and 5 bases, there was a span of 20 bases. The germline V gene encodes CDR1 SGHDN and CDR2 FVKESK. The CDR3 sequence is CASSQDHWRGVIHEQYF. CDR3 nucleotide sequence: TGTGCCAGCAGCCAAGATCATTGGAGGGGCGTTATCCACGAGCAGTACTTC.

This clone has just one count. The rearrangement joins TRBV5-4 to TRBJ1-6, with 7 bases that match TRBD1. The CDR3 totals 18 residues. Per germline, CDR1 SGHNT and CDR2 YYREEE (reference sequence). With 2 bases clipped from V and 0 bases from J, the junction kept 8 bases outside the gene matches. The CDR3 protein is CASSLGGAGGSYNSPLHF. The CDR3 DNA is TGTGCCAGCAGCTTAGGTGGGGCAGGGGGCTCCTATAATTCACCCCTCCACTTT.

The chain carries TRBV7-2 and TRBJ1-5; D is undetermined. CDR1 and CDR2 (germline): SGHTA, FQGNSA. This CDR3 comprises 12 residues. V gave up 1 base and J gave up 6 bases, with 4 bases separating them. Here the CDR3 DNA reads TGTGCCAGCAGCTTAGGTGGTCAGCCCCAGCATTTT. Amino acid sequence: CASSLGGQPQHF.